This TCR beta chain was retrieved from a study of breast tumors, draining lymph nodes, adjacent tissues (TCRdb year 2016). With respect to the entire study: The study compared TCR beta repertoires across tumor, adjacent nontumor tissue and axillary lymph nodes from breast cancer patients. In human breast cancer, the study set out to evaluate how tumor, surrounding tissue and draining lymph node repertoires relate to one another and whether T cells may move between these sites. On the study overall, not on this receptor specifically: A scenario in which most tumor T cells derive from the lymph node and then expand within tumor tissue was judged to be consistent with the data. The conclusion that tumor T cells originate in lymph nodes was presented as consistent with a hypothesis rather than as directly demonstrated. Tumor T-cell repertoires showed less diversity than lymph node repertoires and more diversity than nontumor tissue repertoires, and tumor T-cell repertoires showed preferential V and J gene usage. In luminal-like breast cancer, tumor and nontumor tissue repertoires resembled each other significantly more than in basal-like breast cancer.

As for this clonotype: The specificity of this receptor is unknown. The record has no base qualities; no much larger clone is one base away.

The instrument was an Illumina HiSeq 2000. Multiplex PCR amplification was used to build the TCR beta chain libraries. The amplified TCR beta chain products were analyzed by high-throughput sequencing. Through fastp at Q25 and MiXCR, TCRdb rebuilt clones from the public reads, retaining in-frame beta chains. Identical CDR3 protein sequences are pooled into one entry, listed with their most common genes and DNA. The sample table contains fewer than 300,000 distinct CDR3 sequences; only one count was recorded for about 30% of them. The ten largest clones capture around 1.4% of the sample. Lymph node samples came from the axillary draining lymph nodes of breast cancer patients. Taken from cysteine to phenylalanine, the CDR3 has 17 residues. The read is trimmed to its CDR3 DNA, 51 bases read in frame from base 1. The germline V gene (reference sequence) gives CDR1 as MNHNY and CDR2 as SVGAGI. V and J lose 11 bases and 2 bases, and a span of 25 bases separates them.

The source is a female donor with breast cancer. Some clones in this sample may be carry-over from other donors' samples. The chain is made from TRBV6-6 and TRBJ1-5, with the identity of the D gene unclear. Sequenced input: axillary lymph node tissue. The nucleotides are TGTGCCGGCACCCCGTTGGACGGACGTTATGGCAATCAGCCCCAGCATTTT. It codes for CAGTPLDGRYGNQPQHF.